The table lists the clone carrying this T cell receptor beta chain with a few counts. Its matching antigen is unknown. V shed 7 bases and J shed 0 bases, with 12 bases lying between them. Germline CDR1 MNHGY, CDR2 SVAAGI. The CDR3 runs to 14 residues. Amplification of TCR beta CDR3 regions used RNA transcripts. RT-PCR was first run with HTBI primers, then multiplex PCR in a second round. One entry per CDR3 protein, called by TCRdb with MiXCR from the multiplex PCR reads. The repertoire holds over 500,000 distinct CDR3 sequences, with 22% as singletons. The record originates from a study of Graves' ophthalmopathy and Graves' hyperthyroidism. General study findings and limits: With a specificity of around 77% and a sensitivity of around 71%, the model predicted ophthalmopathy progression. The blood repertoire also included most expanded thyroid clonotypes above 0.001 frequency.

The chain carries TRBV6-9 and TRBJ1-1, with D perhaps TRBD1 (6 bases). This TCR was sampled from a young woman with stable Graves' hyperthyroidism. Some clones in this sample may be carry-over from other donors' samples. The sequenced sample consisted of peripheral blood. DNA for the CDR3: TGTGCCAGCAACACGGACAGCGTGAACACTGAAGCTTTCTTT. It yields the protein CASNTDSVNTEAFF.